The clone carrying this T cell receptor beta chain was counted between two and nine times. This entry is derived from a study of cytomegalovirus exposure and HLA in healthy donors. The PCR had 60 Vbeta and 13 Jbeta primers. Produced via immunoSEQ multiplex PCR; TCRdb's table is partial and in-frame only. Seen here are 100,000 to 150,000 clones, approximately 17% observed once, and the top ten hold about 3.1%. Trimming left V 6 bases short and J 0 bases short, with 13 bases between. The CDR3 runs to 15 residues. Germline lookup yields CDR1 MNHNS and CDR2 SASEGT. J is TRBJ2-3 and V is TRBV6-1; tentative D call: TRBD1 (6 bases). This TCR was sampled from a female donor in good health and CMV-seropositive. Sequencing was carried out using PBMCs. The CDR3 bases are TGTGCCAGCAGCGGACAGTTTTTCAGCACAGATACGCAGTATTTT. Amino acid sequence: CASSGQFFSTDTQYF.